This is a list of T cell receptor beta chains from one sample in a study of blood T cell repertoires in COVID-19. The data were produced by immunoSEQ multiplex PCR, yet TCRdb's version contains in-frame clones alone and is incomplete. The table lists around 370,000 clones, 87% of them singletons. The specimen sequenced was peripheral blood. The receptors originated from a woman in her forties or fifties with COVID-19, enrolled during active disease. Both conserved end residues are part of each CDR3. D genes are given only for firm matches. Clone sizes are given selectively: once, few, many, or a class where the clone is expanded.

d_call: .; v_call: TRBV6-2/TRBV6-3; j_call: TRBJ1-4; clone_size: once; cdr3_aa: CASSYYGQDYEKLFF; cdr3_nt: TGTGCCAGCAGTTACTATGGACAAGACTATGAAAAACTGTTTTTT
d_call: TRBD2; v_call: TRBV18; j_call: TRBJ2-5; clone_size: .; cdr3_aa: CASSPRASGSNQETQYF; cdr3_nt: TGTGCCAGCTCACCTCGTGCTAGCGGGAGTAATCAAGAGACCCAGTACTTC
d_call: TRBD2; v_call: TRBV10-2; j_call: TRBJ2-2; clone_size: .; cdr3_aa: CASSASLPGLAGAGELFF; cdr3_nt: TGCGCCAGCAGTGCCTCGCTCCCGGGACTAGCGGGAGCCGGGGAGCTGTTTTTT
d_call: TRBD2; v_call: TRBV15; j_call: TRBJ2-5; clone_size: few; cdr3_aa: CATRLSGSPQETQYF; cdr3_nt: TGTGCCACCAGACTGAGCGGGAGCCCGCAAGAGACCCAGTACTTC
d_call: .; v_call: TRBV4-1; j_call: TRBJ1-2; clone_size: .; cdr3_aa: CASSQDMAGVLSGYTF; cdr3_nt: TGCGCCAGCAGCCAAGATATGGCAGGGGTTTTGAGTGGCTACACCTTC
d_call: TRBD2; v_call: TRBV5-1; j_call: TRBJ2-2; clone_size: .; cdr3_aa: CASSGTGTSVINTGELFF; cdr3_nt: TGCGCCAGCAGCGGGACCGGGACTAGCGTAATCAACACCGGGGAGCTGTTTTTT
d_call: TRBD2; v_call: TRBV2; j_call: TRBJ2-1; clone_size: .; cdr3_aa: CASRASGNTYNEQFF; cdr3_nt: TGTGCCAGCAGAGCTAGCGGGAATACCTACAATGAGCAGTTCTTC
d_call: .; v_call: TRBV6-6; j_call: TRBJ1-4; clone_size: .; cdr3_aa: CASSGQGIEKLFF; cdr3_nt: TGTGCCAGCAGTGGGCAGGGGATTGAAAAACTGTTTTTT
d_call: TRBD1; v_call: TRBV27; j_call: TRBJ2-5; clone_size: .; cdr3_aa: CASSFGQGGQETQYF; cdr3_nt: TGTGCCAGCAGTTTTGGACAGGGAGGTCAGGAGACCCAGTACTTC
d_call: .; v_call: TRBV7-2; j_call: TRBJ2-1; clone_size: .; cdr3_aa: CASSLDVAGAHNEQFF; cdr3_nt: TGTGCCAGCAGCTTAGACGTGGCAGGGGCCCACAATGAGCAGTTCTTC
d_call: TRBD2; v_call: TRBV3-1/TRBV3-2; j_call: TRBJ2-3; clone_size: .; cdr3_aa: CASSREPGLAGVSGTDTQYF; cdr3_nt: TGTGCCAGCAGCCGAGAACCGGGACTAGCGGGAGTGAGCGGCACAGATACGCAGTATTTT
d_call: .; v_call: TRBV10-3; j_call: TRBJ2-2; clone_size: .; cdr3_aa: CAIRSGISNTGELFF; cdr3_nt: TGTGCCATCAGGTCAGGAATATCGAACACCGGGGAGCTGTTTTTT
d_call: .; v_call: TRBV7-9; j_call: TRBJ2-5; clone_size: .; cdr3_aa: CASSLSTIRETQYF; cdr3_nt: TGTGCCAGCAGCTTATCTACTATCCGGGAGACCCAGTACTTC
d_call: TRBD1; v_call: TRBV10-3; j_call: TRBJ1-6; clone_size: .; cdr3_aa: CAISPGQGWNSPLHF; cdr3_nt: TGTGCCATCAGTCCGGGACAGGGTTGGAATTCACCCCTCCACTTT
d_call: .; v_call: TRBV7-2; j_call: TRBJ1-2; clone_size: few; cdr3_aa: CASSVAADRSTYGYTF; cdr3_nt: TGTGCCAGCAGCGTCGCGGCAGACAGGTCGACCTATGGCTACACCTTC
d_call: .; v_call: TRBV7-3; j_call: TRBJ1-2; clone_size: .; cdr3_aa: CASSLTANYGYTF; cdr3_nt: TGTGCCAGCAGCTTAACGGCAAACTATGGCTACACCTTC
d_call: .; v_call: TRBV6-5; j_call: TRBJ2-5; clone_size: .; cdr3_aa: CASIGIASAETQYF; cdr3_nt: TGTGCCAGCATCGGGATAGCTAGCGCGGAGACCCAGTACTTC
d_call: TRBD2; v_call: TRBV2; j_call: TRBJ2-1; clone_size: once; cdr3_aa: CASTFGTSGGDNEQFF; cdr3_nt: TGTGCCAGCACTTTCGGAACTAGCGGGGGCGATAATGAGCAGTTCTTC
d_call: TRBD1; v_call: TRBV11-2; j_call: TRBJ2-1; clone_size: .; cdr3_aa: CASSLVRGQGYNEQFF; cdr3_nt: TGTGCCAGCAGCTTAGTCCGAGGACAGGGGTACAATGAGCAGTTCTTC
d_call: .; v_call: TRBV30; j_call: TRBJ1-5; clone_size: few; cdr3_aa: CAWSAASGQPQHF; cdr3_nt: TGTGCCTGGAGTGCTGCTTCGGGTCAGCCCCAGCATTTT
d_call: .; v_call: TRBV6-5; j_call: TRBJ1-1; clone_size: .; cdr3_aa: CASLRVLLEAFF; cdr3_nt: TGTGCCAGCCTCAGAGTACTCTTGGAGGCTTTCTTT
d_call: TRBD1; v_call: TRBV7-3; j_call: TRBJ1-1; clone_size: .; cdr3_aa: CASSLTGANTEAFF; cdr3_nt: TGTGCCAGCAGCCTGACAGGGGCGAACACTGAAGCTTTCTTT
d_call: TRBD1; v_call: TRBV11-2; j_call: TRBJ2-5; clone_size: .; cdr3_aa: CASSPGTVDKTQYF; cdr3_nt: TGTGCCAGCAGCCCCGGGACAGTCGACAAGACCCAGTACTTC
d_call: .; v_call: TRBV27; j_call: TRBJ2-7; clone_size: few; cdr3_aa: CASSLLARDSLNYEQYF; cdr3_nt: TGTGCCAGCAGTTTACTCGCCCGTGACAGCCTTAACTACGAGCAGTACTTC
d_call: .; v_call: TRBV11-2; j_call: TRBJ2-1; clone_size: once; cdr3_aa: CASSLNSEAPIFNEQFF; cdr3_nt: TGTGCCAGCAGCTTAAACTCGGAAGCGCCTATCTTCAATGAGCAGTTCTTC
d_call: .; v_call: TRBV4-2; j_call: TRBJ2-1; clone_size: .; cdr3_aa: CASSQASAPYENEQFF; cdr3_nt: TGTGCCAGCAGCCAAGCTAGCGCCCCGTATGAGAATGAGCAGTTCTTC
d_call: .; v_call: TRBV7-9; j_call: TRBJ2-6; clone_size: .; cdr3_aa: CASSMTVGSGANVLTF; cdr3_nt: TGTGCCAGCAGCATGACAGTTGGCTCTGGGGCCAACGTCCTGACTTTC
d_call: .; v_call: TRBV2; j_call: TRBJ1-5; clone_size: .; cdr3_aa: CASSGTYSNQPQHF; cdr3_nt: TGTGCCAGCAGCGGGACATATAGCAATCAGCCCCAGCATTTT
d_call: .; v_call: TRBV11-3; j_call: TRBJ1-1; clone_size: .; cdr3_aa: CASSPSGRVSTEAFF; cdr3_nt: TGTGCCAGCAGCCCTTCGGGAAGGGTATCCACTGAAGCTTTCTTT
d_call: .; v_call: TRBV27; j_call: TRBJ2-7; clone_size: .; cdr3_aa: CASSFDRSSYEQYF; cdr3_nt: TGTGCCAGCAGTTTTGACAGGTCCAGCTACGAGCAGTACTTC
d_call: TRBD2; v_call: TRBV11-1; j_call: TRBJ2-1; clone_size: .; cdr3_aa: CATERTSGYNEQFF; cdr3_nt: TGTGCCACCGAACGGACTAGCGGGTACAATGAGCAGTTCTTC
d_call: .; v_call: TRBV6-5; j_call: TRBJ2-5; clone_size: .; cdr3_aa: CASSYPAPRRETQYF; cdr3_nt: TGTGCCAGCAGTTACCCTGCGCCCCGGCGGGAGACCCAGTACTTC
d_call: TRBD2; v_call: TRBV5-1; j_call: TRBJ2-4; clone_size: .; cdr3_aa: CASSLGSSGMSIQYF; cdr3_nt: TGCGCCAGCAGCTTGGGCTCTAGCGGGATGAGCATTCAGTACTTC
d_call: TRBD1; v_call: TRBV29-1; j_call: TRBJ1-1; clone_size: .; cdr3_aa: CSVRKGTGGANTEAFF; cdr3_nt: TGCAGCGTTCGTAAAGGGACAGGGGGCGCGAACACTGAAGCTTTCTTT
d_call: TRBD1; v_call: TRBV5-1; j_call: TRBJ2-3; clone_size: .; cdr3_aa: CASSKQGFSTDTQYF; cdr3_nt: TGCGCCAGCAGCAAACAGGGGTTTAGCACAGATACGCAGTATTTT
d_call: .; v_call: TRBV7-6; j_call: TRBJ1-1; clone_size: .; cdr3_aa: CASSLGTGGNTEAFF; cdr3_nt: TGTGCCAGCAGCTTAGGTACGGGGGGGAACACTGAAGCTTTCTTT
d_call: .; v_call: TRBV12-5; j_call: TRBJ1-1; clone_size: .; cdr3_aa: CASGLYVGAEAFF; cdr3_nt: TGTGCTAGTGGTCTCTACGTCGGGGCTGAAGCTTTCTTT
d_call: TRBD2; v_call: TRBV25-1; j_call: TRBJ2-3; clone_size: .; cdr3_aa: CASSPLGGGGQDTQYF; cdr3_nt: TGTGCCAGCAGCCCACTCGGGGGCGGGGGGCAAGATACGCAGTATTTT
d_call: .; v_call: TRBV19; j_call: TRBJ2-7; clone_size: .; cdr3_aa: CASTPDRTNSYEQYF; cdr3_nt: TGTGCCAGCACCCCCGACAGGACGAACTCCTACGAGCAGTACTTC
d_call: TRBD1; v_call: TRBV19; j_call: TRBJ1-5; clone_size: .; cdr3_aa: CASSRRPTGADPYQPQHF; cdr3_nt: TGTGCCAGTAGTAGGAGACCTACAGGGGCGGACCCCTATCAGCCCCAGCATTTT
d_call: TRBD2; v_call: TRBV9; j_call: TRBJ2-1; clone_size: .; cdr3_aa: CASSPREGSSYNEQFF; cdr3_nt: TGTGCCAGCAGCCCCAGGGAGGGGAGCTCCTACAATGAGCAGTTCTTC
d_call: TRBD2; v_call: TRBV7-2; j_call: TRBJ2-5; clone_size: .; cdr3_aa: CASSLGLAGGQETQYF; cdr3_nt: TGTGCCAGCAGCTTGGGACTAGCGGGAGGGCAGGAGACCCAGTACTTC
d_call: .; v_call: TRBV4-3; j_call: TRBJ1-2; clone_size: .; cdr3_aa: CASSQGSQLAGGYTF; cdr3_nt: TGCGCCAGCAGCCAAGGGTCACAGCTAGCGGGGGGCTACACCTTC
d_call: TRBD2; v_call: TRBV10-3; j_call: TRBJ2-1; clone_size: .; cdr3_aa: CAISLLAGYNEQFF; cdr3_nt: TGTGCCATCAGTCTACTAGCGGGGTACAATGAGCAGTTCTTC
d_call: .; v_call: TRBV18; j_call: TRBJ1-4; clone_size: .; cdr3_aa: CASSPDRPTNEKLFF; cdr3_nt: TGTGCCAGCTCACCGGACAGACCAACTAATGAAAAACTGTTTTTT